This T cell receptor (beta chain) comes out of a study of T cells in Graves' hyperthyroidism and ophthalmopathy. Note on this clonotype: Its specificity is unknown.

TCR beta CDR3 regions were amplified from RNA. TCR CDR3 regions were first amplified by RT-PCR with HTBI primers. TCRdb re-derived calls from the multiplex PCR reads in MiXCR, one entry per CDR3 protein. The repertoire includes fewer than 350,000 distinct CDR3 sequences, about 20% of them detected once, and under 55% sits in the top ten. V lost 1 base, J lost 0 bases, and 8 bases lay in between. The CDR3 runs to 15 residues. The germline V gene has CDR1 SGDLS and CDR2 YYNGEE. General study findings and limits: Ophthalmopathy was identified by the model a median about 6 months ahead of onset. Blood shared most expanded thyroid clonotypes above 0.001.

Uncontrolled infections, other autoimmune diseases, pregnancy or lactation led to exclusion of patients. The diagnoses drew upon clinical symptoms, serum thyroxine and TRAb, thyroid ultrasound and orbital computed tomography. The specimen was blood. This TCR was recovered from a woman aged 45-59 years with Graves' hyperthyroidism. The V gene is TRBV9, the J gene TRBJ2-1, with no clear D. Written as DNA, the CDR3 is TGTGCCAGCAGCGTATCAGCGAGCTCCTACAATGAGCAGTTCTTC. Amino acid sequence: CASSVSASSYNEQFF.